These T cell receptor beta chains were read from a single sample in a study of T cell responses to AZD1222 COVID-19 vaccine. The data were produced by immunoSEQ multiplex PCR, yet TCRdb's version contains in-frame clones alone and is incomplete. The sample carries tens of thousands of clones, around 80% recorded once. The sequences come from peripheral blood, collected on day 0 of AZD1222 vaccination. The origin of the receptors is an adult in good health. The CDR3 runs from the conserved cysteine through the conserved F or W. A D gene is named only where the DNA matches it firmly. Clone size is given for some rows only: seen once, a few or many times, or a class if the clone is expanded.

d_call: NA; clone_size: NA; v_call: TRBV28; j_call: TRBJ1-6; cdr3_aa: CASTSLGEGYSPLHF; cdr3_nt: TGTGCCAGCACCTCCCTCGGGGAGGGTTATTCACCCCTCCACTTT
d_call: TRBD2; clone_size: NA; v_call: TRBV6-1; j_call: TRBJ2-7; cdr3_aa: CASSDRLAGGTYEQYF; cdr3_nt: TGTGCCAGCAGTGATAGACTAGCGGGGGGAACCTACGAGCAGTACTTC
d_call: NA; clone_size: NA; v_call: TRBV5-6; j_call: TRBJ1-1; cdr3_aa: CASSLGPVDTEAFF; cdr3_nt: TGTGCCAGCAGCTTGGGCCCCGTGGACACTGAAGCTTTCTTT
d_call: NA; clone_size: NA; v_call: TRBV5-1; j_call: TRBJ2-5; cdr3_aa: CASSEGQETQYF; cdr3_nt: TGCGCCAGCAGCGAGGGGCAAGAGACCCAGTACTTC
d_call: NA; clone_size: NA; v_call: TRBV5-1; j_call: TRBJ2-7; cdr3_aa: CASSPTVGKAYEQYF; cdr3_nt: TGCGCCAGCAGCCCTACGGTGGGGAAGGCCTACGAGCAGTACTTC
d_call: TRBD2; clone_size: NA; v_call: TRBV5-4; j_call: TRBJ2-7; cdr3_aa: CASSSGLAGGRTYEQYF; cdr3_nt: TGTGCCAGCAGCTCTGGACTAGCGGGGGGTAGAACCTACGAGCAGTACTTC
d_call: NA; clone_size: NA; v_call: TRBV5-1; j_call: TRBJ1-6; cdr3_aa: CASSATEDDSPLHF; cdr3_nt: TGCGCCAGCAGCGCGACCGAGGATGATTCACCCCTCCACTTT
d_call: NA; clone_size: NA; v_call: TRBV11-2; j_call: TRBJ2-2; cdr3_aa: CASSSRGYRTNTGELFF; cdr3_nt: TGTGCCAGCAGCTCTAGGGGATATAGGACGAACACCGGGGAGCTGTTTTTT
d_call: NA; clone_size: NA; v_call: TRBV6-5; j_call: TRBJ2-5; cdr3_aa: CASNEGETQYF; cdr3_nt: TGTGCCAGCAACGAAGGAGAGACCCAGTACTTC
d_call: NA; clone_size: NA; v_call: TRBV7-2; j_call: TRBJ1-2; cdr3_aa: CASSLGLSNYGYTF; cdr3_nt: TGTGCCAGCAGCTTAGGACTTTCTAACTATGGCTACACCTTC
d_call: NA; clone_size: NA; v_call: TRBV10-3; j_call: TRBJ1-6; cdr3_aa: CAISERQVNSPLHF; cdr3_nt: TGTGCCATCAGTGAGAGGCAGGTCAATTCACCCCTCCACTTT
d_call: NA; clone_size: NA; v_call: TRBV7-8; j_call: TRBJ1-1; cdr3_aa: CASSLSGVGGEAFF; cdr3_nt: TGTGCCAGCAGCTTATCGGGGGTTGGGGGAGAAGCTTTCTTT
d_call: NA; clone_size: NA; v_call: TRBV19; j_call: TRBJ1-4; cdr3_aa: CASSPRTVANEKLFF; cdr3_nt: TGTGCCAGTAGTCCGCGGACAGTTGCTAATGAAAAACTGTTTTTT
d_call: TRBD1; clone_size: NA; v_call: TRBV5-1; j_call: TRBJ1-1; cdr3_aa: CASSLVGQQAFF; cdr3_nt: TGCGCCAGCAGCTTGGTGGGACAGCAAGCTTTCTTT
d_call: NA; clone_size: NA; v_call: TRBV7-9; j_call: TRBJ1-5; cdr3_aa: CASSGTLEGQPQHF; cdr3_nt: TGTGCCAGCAGCGGGACCCTGGAGGGTCAGCCCCAGCATTTT
d_call: NA; clone_size: NA; v_call: TRBV5-1; j_call: TRBJ2-7; cdr3_aa: CASSLNRVLSYEQYF; cdr3_nt: TGCGCCAGCAGCTTGAACAGGGTGTTATCCTACGAGCAGTACTTC
d_call: TRBD1; clone_size: NA; v_call: TRBV27; j_call: TRBJ1-2; cdr3_aa: CASRGIRAGGPANYGYTF; cdr3_nt: TGTGCCAGCAGGGGGATCCGGGCAGGGGGGCCAGCTAACTATGGCTACACCTTC
d_call: NA; clone_size: NA; v_call: TRBV7-2; j_call: TRBJ1-2; cdr3_aa: CASSPLGWGDYGYTF; cdr3_nt: TGTGCCAGTAGCCCGCTGGGTTGGGGAGACTATGGCTACACCTTC
d_call: TRBD1; clone_size: NA; v_call: TRBV5-1; j_call: TRBJ2-7; cdr3_aa: CASSLGTGVEEQYF; cdr3_nt: TGCGCCAGCAGCTTGGGGACAGGGGTAGAAGAGCAGTACTTC
d_call: TRBD1; clone_size: NA; v_call: TRBV30; j_call: TRBJ1-1; cdr3_aa: CACTRDRNTEAFF; cdr3_nt: TGTGCCTGTACCCGGGACAGGAACACTGAAGCTTTCTTT
d_call: NA; clone_size: once; v_call: TRBV5-1; j_call: TRBJ1-5; cdr3_aa: CASSPTAGVSNQPQHF; cdr3_nt: TGCGCCAGCAGCCCGACCGCCGGGGTAAGCAATCAGCCCCAGCATTTT
d_call: NA; clone_size: NA; v_call: TRBV9; j_call: TRBJ1-2; cdr3_aa: CASSVVGSYDYGYTF; cdr3_nt: TGTGCCAGCAGCGTAGTGGGGTCTTACGACTATGGCTACACCTTC
d_call: NA; clone_size: NA; v_call: TRBV6-5; j_call: TRBJ1-1; cdr3_aa: CASLEGYNEAFF; cdr3_nt: TGTGCCAGCCTAGAGGGGTATAATGAAGCTTTCTTT
d_call: NA; clone_size: few; v_call: TRBV3-1/TRBV3-2; j_call: TRBJ2-5; cdr3_aa: CASSQAPGTSYQETQYF; cdr3_nt: TGTGCCAGCAGCCAGGCCCCCGGGACTTCGTACCAAGAGACCCAGTACTTC
d_call: NA; clone_size: NA; v_call: TRBV4-3; j_call: TRBJ1-2; cdr3_aa: CASSQPGGQSLGYTF; cdr3_nt: TGCGCCAGCAGCCAACCCGGGGGTCAGTCGCTCGGCTACACCTTC
d_call: TRBD1; clone_size: once; v_call: TRBV9; j_call: TRBJ1-4; cdr3_aa: CASSDRTGPGEKLFF; cdr3_nt: TGTGCCAGCAGCGACAGGACAGGGCCCGGGGAAAAACTGTTTTTT
d_call: TRBD1; clone_size: NA; v_call: TRBV28; j_call: TRBJ1-5; cdr3_aa: CASISPGQGFSNQPQHF; cdr3_nt: TGTGCCAGCATCTCACCGGGACAGGGGTTTAGCAATCAGCCCCAGCATTTT